These 4 T cell receptor beta chains originate from one sample sequenced in a study of cytomegalovirus exposure and HLA in healthy donors. The protocol was immunoSEQ multiplex PCR, while the TCRdb copy is restricted to in-frame clones and leaves out a portion. Of 160,000 or so clones listed, approximately 81% are singletons. Sequences were obtained from PBMCs. The source of these receptors is a man younger than 40 in good health and CMV-seropositive.

The V call is TRBV5-1, the J call TRBJ2-2; maybe TRBD2 (5 bases). CDR1 and CDR2 (germline): SGHRS, YFSETQ. V was pared by 4 bases and J by 6 bases, with 13 bases between. CDR3 length equals 14 residues. The CDR3 coding sequence is TGCGCCAGCAGCCGAGACGTCGGGGCCGGGGAGCTGTTTTTT. Translating gives CASSRDVGAGELFF.

The CDR3 DNA follows: TGTGCCAGCAGCTTCGGGGGAATCTACAATGAGCAGTTCTTC. This encodes CASSFGGIYNEQFF. V gene TRBV7-9 combines with J gene TRBJ2-1; D is possibly TRBD2 (6 bases). The CDR3 contains 14 residues. CDR1 is SEHNR and CDR2 is FQNEAQ in the germline V gene (reference sequence). Trimming removed 3 bases at V and 3 bases at J, with 9 bases between.

This clone has just a few counts. Other nucleotide sequences from this sample produce the same CDR3. The chain links TRBV5-5 to TRBJ2-7; weak D call: TRBD1 (5 bases). Germline CDR1 SGHKS, CDR2 YYEKEE (reference sequence). Trimming took 3 bases from V and 6 from J, leaving 13 bases between them. The CDR3 totals 13 residues. As DNA, the CDR3 is TGTGCCAGCAGCTGGGGCCTAGAAGGCGAGCAGTACTTC. Its protein is CASSWGLEGEQYF.

CDR3 sequence reads: CASSLRQNEPQHF. In DNA form, the CDR3 reads TGTGCCAGCAGTTTACGACAAAACGAGCCCCAGCATTTT. The rearrangement joins TRBV27 to TRBJ1-5; no firm D call. The CDR3 is made up of 13 amino acids. Trimming removed 2 bases at V and 8 bases at J, with 10 bases between. Germline-derived CDR1 and CDR2 are MNHEY and SMNVEV (reference sequence).